Each of the 17 T cell receptor beta chains below was sequenced from the same sample in a study of blood T cells in healthy people across ages (dated by TCRdb to the mid-2010s). Library preparation used 5' RACE. The sample was run on an Illumina HiSeq 2500. A second PCR of about 6 to 11 cycles was performed with a sample-barcoded 5' primer and a J-beta primer mix. Using fastp at Q25 and MiXCR, TCRdb reprocessed the public reads and kept productive beta chains. Rows merge per CDR3 protein into single entries with the most common DNA and genes. The sample profile shows roughly 700,000 distinct CDR3 sequences; 49% of them were found once. Roughly a third of the sample lies in the top ten. Material for sequencing was blood. The receptors were sampled from a woman aged 55-70 years in good health.

The chain is built from TRBV29-1 and TRBJ2-5, with D perhaps matching TRBD1 or TRBD2 (5 bases each). Germline CDR1 and CDR2: SQVTM and ANQGSEA. Trimming removed 3 bases from V and 2 bases from J, with 10 bases in between. This CDR3 has 13 residues. As DNA, the CDR3 is TGCAGCGTTGATGCGTGGGGGCAAGAGACCCAGTACTTC. This gives the protein CSVDAWGQETQYF.

As for this clonotype: A much larger clone differs from this one at a single base, so this may be a read error. The CDR3 ends on some other residue instead of the conserved phenylalanine or tryptophan, so this is likely a read error. The chain combines TRBV4-3 with TRBJ2-1; D call uncertain. This CDR3 comprises 16 residues. The germline CDR1 and CDR2 sequences are LGHNA and YSLEER. V was trimmed by 0 bases and J by 7 bases, leaving 16 bases between them. CDR3 DNA sequence: TGCGCCAGCAGCCAAGACCCTTGGAAGGTAGATAATGAGCAGTTCCTC. This sequence encodes CASSQDPWKVDNEQFL.

Only a few counts were recorded for this clonotype. In nucleotides, the CDR3 is TGTGCCATCAGTGAGTCGAGGAGCGAGGGTGCCCAGTACTTC. This sequence encodes CAISESRSEGAQYF. The chain recombines TRBV10-3 with TRBJ2-5; a weak D match, TRBD2 (5 bases). There are 14 residues in the CDR3. V was pared by 0 bases and J by 9 bases, with 14 bases between. The germline CDR1 and CDR2 sequences are ENHRY and SYGVKD.

The gene calls are TRBV7-2 and TRBJ2-5, with a possible D match to TRBD2 (5 bases). V was clipped by 5 bases and J by 11 bases, with 24 bases between them. Looked up from germline, CDR1 is SGHTA and CDR2 is FQGNSA. The CDR3 length is 15 residues. CDR3 in amino acids: CASSPRGEPYNEQYF. The CDR3 nucleotides are TGTGCCAGCAGCCCCCGGGGAGAACCTTACAATGAGCAGTACTTC.

This clonotype has just a few counts. J is TRBJ2-3 and V is TRBV6-2 or TRBV6-3; the match to TRBD1 covers 7 bases. V lost 2 bases, J lost 2 bases, and 10 bases stayed unmatched. The germline V gene has CDR1 MNHEY and CDR2 SVGEGT. This CDR3 comprises 17 residues. The CDR3 protein is CASSYPWTGTDTDTQYF. CDR3 in DNA: TGTGCCAGCAGTTACCCCTGGACTGGGACAGACACAGATACGCAGTATTTT.

The chain combines TRBV6-2 or TRBV6-3 with TRBJ2-2; TRBD1 agrees at 8 bases. Germline-derived CDR1 and CDR2 are MNHEY and SVGEGT. The CDR3 loop spans 16 amino acids. With V trimmed by 5 bases and J by 4 bases, 9 bases remained unmatched. The DNA of the CDR3 is TGTGCCAGCAGTATCCGACAGGGGATTGGCACCGGGGAGCTGTTTTTT. Amino acids: CASSIRQGIGTGELFF.

This sequence joins TRBV3-1 and TRBJ1-2; perhaps TRBD1 as D (5 bases). The ends were cut back, 1 base at V and 2 bases at J, with 11 bases in the middle. Germline CDR1 and CDR2: LGHDT and YNNKEL (reference sequence). The CDR3 covers 15 residues. The CDR3, as DNA: TGTGCCAGCAGCCAAGGCCTCAGGGCGAACTATGGCTACACCTTC. Amino acids: CASSQGLRANYGYTF.

This clonotype was seen only a few times. The V call is TRBV10-3, the J call TRBJ1-5, with D perhaps matching TRBD1 (6 bases). The germline V gene has CDR1 ENHRY and CDR2 SYGVKD. CDR3 size: 14 residues. The V and J ends lost 8 bases and 6 bases respectively, with 17 bases between them. The CDR3 spells CAISQGQEGQPQHF. The CDR3 DNA reads TGTGCCATCTCCCAGGGGCAGGAGGGTCAGCCCCAGCATTTT.

There are a few counts of this clonotype. V and J are TRBV4-2 and TRBJ2-7, with TRBD2 identical over 10 bases. Germline CDR1 is LGHNA and CDR2 is YNFKEQ. With V trimmed by 2 bases and J by 4 bases, 2 bases remained unmatched. This CDR3 spans 14 amino acids. The CDR3 DNA follows: TGTGCCAGCAGCCAAAGCGGGGGGGATTACGAGCAGTACTTC. Amino acids: CASSQSGGDYEQYF.

A single count supports this clonotype. The rearrangement joins TRBV4-3 to TRBJ2-7; tentative D call: TRBD1 (6 bases). Trimming removed 0 bases at V and 5 bases at J, with 17 bases between. The CDR3 loop spans 16 amino acids. The germline CDR1 and CDR2 sequences are LGHNA and YSLEER. The CDR3 spells CASSQEGHWPSDEQYF. Here the CDR3 DNA reads TGCGCCAGCAGCCAAGAGGGACATTGGCCTAGTGACGAGCAGTACTTC.

J is TRBJ2-1 and V is TRBV20-1; D remains unclear. The CDR3 contains 11 residues. V lost 5 bases and J 10 bases, leaving 12 bases between the germline ends. Germline V CDR1 and CDR2: DFQATT, SNEGSKA (reference sequence). CDR3 region: CSAPYGLEQFF. The DNA of the CDR3 is TGCAGTGCTCCCTATGGGTTAGAGCAGTTCTTC.

This clonotype was found a few times. The rearrangement links TRBV6-2 or TRBV6-3 to TRBJ2-1; 8 nucleotides align to TRBD1. The V segment lost 7 bases and the J segment 10 bases; nucleotides outside the gene matches: 18. Germline loops: CDR1 MNHEY, CDR2 SVGEGT. The CDR3 runs to 16 residues. The chain's CDR3 is CASTLHMDRVSAEQFF. CDR3 nucleotide sequence: TGTGCCAGCACTTTACATATGGACAGGGTAAGCGCGGAGCAGTTCTTC.

This clonotype was observed a handful of times. V usage is TRBV28 and J usage is TRBJ2-1; no reliable D call. V was trimmed by 3 bases and J by 2 bases, leaving 8 bases between them. This CDR3 spans 14 amino acids. CDR1 and CDR2 from the germline V gene are MDHEN and SYDVKM. CDR3 sequence: CASSFKPTYNEQFF. CDR3 in DNA: TGTGCCAGCAGTTTTAAACCCACCTACAATGAGCAGTTCTTC.

This rearrangement joins TRBV24-1 to TRBJ2-1; D is unclear. The V gene's germline CDR1 is KGHDR and CDR2 SFDVKD. V lost 0 bases and J lost 5, with 4 bases in between. The CDR3 totals 13 residues. CDR3 residues: CATSDLRNNEQFF. CDR3 DNA sequence: TGTGCCACCAGTGATTTGCGCAACAATGAGCAGTTCTTC.

This clonotype was recorded once. One end of the junction varies from germline; a read error may be responsible. The V and J genes are TRBV30 and TRBJ2-3, with 7 positions matching TRBD2. This CDR3 contains 12 residues. Germline values: CDR1 GTSNPN, CDR2 SVGIG (reference sequence). The CDR3 sequence: CAGRDLTDTQYF. DNA of the CDR3: TGTGCCGGGAGGGATCTCACAGATACGCAGTATTTT.

V gene TRBV20-1 combines with J gene TRBJ2-4; a possible D gene is TRBD2 (6 bases). The J call could be wrong; TRBJ2-5 is a better fit for the DNA end. The CDR3 is 16 amino acids. Germline-derived CDR1 and CDR2 are DFQATT and SNEGSKA (reference sequence). This CDR3 is CSARGYWASVQETQYF. The CDR3 DNA sequence: TGCAGTGCTAGGGGCTACTGGGCTAGCGTCCAAGAGACCCAGTACTTC.

V gene TRBV28 combines with J gene TRBJ2-1, with D possibly TRBD1 on 5 matching bases. Germline V CDR1 and CDR2: MDHEN, SYDVKM. The CDR3 loop spans 16 amino acids. V was clipped by 3 bases and J by 6 bases, with 18 bases between them. The CDR3 loop reads CASSFPQKWQGNEQFF. In DNA, the CDR3 is TGTGCCAGCAGTTTCCCCCAGAAGTGGCAGGGCAATGAGCAGTTCTTC.